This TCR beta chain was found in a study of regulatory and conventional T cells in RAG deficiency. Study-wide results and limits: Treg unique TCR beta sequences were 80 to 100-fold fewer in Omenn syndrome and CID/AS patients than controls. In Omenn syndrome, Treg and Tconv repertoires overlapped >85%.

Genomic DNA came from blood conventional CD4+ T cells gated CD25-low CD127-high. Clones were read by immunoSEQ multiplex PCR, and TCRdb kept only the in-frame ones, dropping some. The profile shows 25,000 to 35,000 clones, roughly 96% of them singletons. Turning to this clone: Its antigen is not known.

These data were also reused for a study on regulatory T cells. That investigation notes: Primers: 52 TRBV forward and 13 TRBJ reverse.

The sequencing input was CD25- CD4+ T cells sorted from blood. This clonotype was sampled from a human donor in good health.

Here the CDR3 reads CASSPSRVSYEQYF. CDR3 nucleotides: TGTGCCAGCAGCCCTAGTCGGGTATCGTACGAGCAGTACTTC. The gene calls are TRBV9 and TRBJ2-7, with no clear D. Trimming cost V 4 bases and J 4 bases, with 15 bases left between them. The CDR3 has 14 residues. Germline V gene data show CDR1 as SGDLS and CDR2 as YYNGEE.